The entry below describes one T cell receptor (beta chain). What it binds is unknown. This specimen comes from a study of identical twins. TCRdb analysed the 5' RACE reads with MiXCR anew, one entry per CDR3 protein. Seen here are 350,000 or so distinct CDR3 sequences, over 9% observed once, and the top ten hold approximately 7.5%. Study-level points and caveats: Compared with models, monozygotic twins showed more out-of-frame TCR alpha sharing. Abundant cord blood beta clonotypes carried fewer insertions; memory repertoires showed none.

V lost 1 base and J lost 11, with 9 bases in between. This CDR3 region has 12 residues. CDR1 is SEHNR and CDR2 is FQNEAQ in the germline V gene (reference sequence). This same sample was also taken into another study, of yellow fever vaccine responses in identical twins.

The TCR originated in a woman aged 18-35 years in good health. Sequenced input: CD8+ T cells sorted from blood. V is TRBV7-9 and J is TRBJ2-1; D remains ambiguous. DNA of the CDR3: TGTGCCAGCAGCTTAGGGGCTGGGAAGCAGTTCTTC. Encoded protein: CASSLGAGKQFF.